The clone carrying this T cell receptor beta chain was seen only a few times. The target antigen is unknown. The data are from a study of response to subunit inactivated influenza vaccine. General study results and limits: Each seasonal flu vaccination may recruit only limited new T cells, authors suggested.

Germline CDR1 and CDR2: LGHNA and YSLEER. V was shortened by 1 base and J by 4 bases, with 11 bases between the two germline ends. The CDR3 covers 14 residues. TCRdb reanalysed the RT-PCR reads using MiXCR and keeps one entry per CDR3 protein. The repertoire has hundreds of thousands of distinct CDR3 sequences, roughly 13% of them found once; the top ten carry less than 9%. The chain recombines TRBV4-3 with TRBJ2-7; TRBD1 is a possible D gene (6 bases). This specimen was PBMCs from blood, taken 14 days before vaccination. The receptor comes from a man in his fifties who received an inactivated influenza vaccine. As DNA, the CDR3 is TGCGCCAGCAGCCAAGGGACAGCCATATACGAGCAGTACTTC. This codes for CASSQGTAIYEQYF.